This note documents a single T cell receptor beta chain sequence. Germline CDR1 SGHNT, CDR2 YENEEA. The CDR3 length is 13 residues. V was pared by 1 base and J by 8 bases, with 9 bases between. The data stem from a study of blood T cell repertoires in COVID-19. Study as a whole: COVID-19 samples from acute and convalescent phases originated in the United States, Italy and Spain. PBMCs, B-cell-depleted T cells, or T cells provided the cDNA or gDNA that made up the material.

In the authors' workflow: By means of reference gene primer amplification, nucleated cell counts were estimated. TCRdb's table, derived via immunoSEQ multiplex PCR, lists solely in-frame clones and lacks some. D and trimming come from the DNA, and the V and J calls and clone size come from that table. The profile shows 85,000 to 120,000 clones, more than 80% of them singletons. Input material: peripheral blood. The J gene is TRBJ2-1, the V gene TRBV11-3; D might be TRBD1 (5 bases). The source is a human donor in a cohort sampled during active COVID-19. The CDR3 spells CASSLGQGDEQFF. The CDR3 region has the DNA TGTGCCAGCAGCTTAGGCCAGGGCGATGAGCAGTTCTTC.